This T cell receptor beta chain was observed in a study of PD-L1 blockade in urothelial cancer. The time point was: pretreatment peripheral blood. Sequencing used immunoSEQ multiplex PCR; TCRdb keeps in-frame clones, though not all of them. There are more than 45,000 clones in the sample; around 75% occur only once, and approximately 3.8% lies in the top ten. From germline, CDR1 is KGHSH and CDR2 LQKENI. After removal of 6 bases from V and 4 bases from J, the junction contained 10 bases not matched to a gene. This CDR3 spans 15 amino acids. The sample in question was PBMCs, obtained around atezolizumab (anti-PD-L1) treatment. The chain combines TRBV18 with TRBJ1-2; 8 bases line up with TRBD1. This sequence originates from a man in his 70s with urothelial cancer. The CDR3 nucleotides are TGTGCCAGCTCGTTGGACAGGGCCCCCACCTATGGCTACACCTTC. Its translation is CASSLDRAPTYGYTF.